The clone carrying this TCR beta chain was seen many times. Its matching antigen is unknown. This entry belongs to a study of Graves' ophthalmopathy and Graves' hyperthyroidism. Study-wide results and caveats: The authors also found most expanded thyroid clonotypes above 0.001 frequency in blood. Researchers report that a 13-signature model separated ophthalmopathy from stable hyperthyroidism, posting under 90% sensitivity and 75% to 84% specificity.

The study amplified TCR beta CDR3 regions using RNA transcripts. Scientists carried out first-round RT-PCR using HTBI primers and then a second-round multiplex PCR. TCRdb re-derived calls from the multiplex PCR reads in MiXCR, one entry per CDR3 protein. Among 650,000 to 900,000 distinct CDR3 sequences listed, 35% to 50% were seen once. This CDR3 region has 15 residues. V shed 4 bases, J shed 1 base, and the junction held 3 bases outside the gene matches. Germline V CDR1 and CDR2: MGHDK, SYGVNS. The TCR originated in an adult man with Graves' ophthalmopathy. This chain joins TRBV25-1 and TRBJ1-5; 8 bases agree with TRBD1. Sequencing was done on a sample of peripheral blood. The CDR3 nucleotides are TGTGCCAGCAGTGCAGGGGGCGTGAGCAATCAGCCCCAGCATTTT. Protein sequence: CASSAGGVSNQPQHF.